This TCR beta chain appears in the sequencing data of a study of a mutant IDH1 vaccine in newly diagnosed glioma. Study in general: Initiation of the vaccine course occurred 4-6 weeks after radiotherapy alone, or alongside temozolomide cycles. Treated patients comprised approximately 60% males and around 38% females, mean age approximately 38 years. Therapy received beforehand was radiotherapy, temozolomide, or both, with most patients given both. Visit V12 was at week 35; visit V13 was at week 47.

As to this clone: Its antigen remains unidentified.

TCRdb's table, derived via immunoSEQ multiplex PCR, lists solely in-frame clones and lacks some. The sample includes about 56,000 clones, roughly nine tenths of them seen just once. The CDR3 consists of 15 residues. Trimming removed 0 bases from V and 2 bases from J, with 11 bases in between. Germline values: CDR1 MNHEY, CDR2 SVGAGI. This sample's time point: week 35, safety follow-up. Mutant IDH1 20-mer peptide, at 300 ug, made up each vaccine dose, with topical imiquimod. The chain employs TRBV6-5 and TRBJ2-7; no definite D call. The receptor's source is a man between 40 and 49 years old with glioma. The sequenced sample was PBMCs, obtained from a glioma patient whose treatment included an IDH1 peptide vaccine. The CDR3 sequence: CASSYSNVGTYEQYF. The CDR3 nucleotides read TGTGCCAGCAGTTACTCGAATGTCGGAACCTACGAGCAGTACTTC.